One and the same sample provided the 24 T cell receptor beta chains below, sequenced in a study of Ad26.COV2.S vaccination and SARS-CoV-2 variants. Sequenced by immunoSEQ multiplex PCR; TCRdb stores in-frame clones only, minus some. The sample shows some 370,000 clones, about four fifths of them seen only once. Sample treatment: some 20 received Ad26.COV2.S at low or high dose, single or two shots; 5 received placebo; per-sample allocation not given. Sampling happened 63 days after the first vaccine or placebo injection. The specimen comprised peripheral blood, sampled in a trial of Ad26.COV2.S vaccine versus placebo. The receptors were gathered from a person between 18 and 59 years old who received the Ad26.COV2.S COVID-19 vaccine or a placebo.

The rearrangement joins TRBV18 to TRBJ1-2, with D unresolved. In germline, CDR1 is KGHSH, CDR2 LQKENI. There are 14 residues in the CDR3. Trimming removed 1 base from V and 5 bases from J, with 11 bases in between. The CDR3 loop reads CASSPQAAPYGYTF. The CDR3 DNA reads as TGTGCCAGCTCACCACAGGCAGCCCCATATGGCTACACCTTC. Variable domain in full (rest from reference TRBV18 and TRBJ1-2): NAGVMQNPRHLVRRRGQEARLRCSPMKGHSHVYWYRQLPEEGLKFMVYLQKENIIDESGMPKERFSAEFPKEGPSILRIQQVVRGDSAAYFCASSPQAAPYGYTFGSGTRLTVV.

The gene calls are TRBV29-1 and TRBJ2-1; TRBD1 matches 7 bases. Germline trimming cut 2 bases from V and 9 bases from J; bases unmatched to any gene: 7. The CDR3 loop spans 13 amino acids. CDR1 is SQVTM, CDR2 ANQGSEA, per germline. CDR3 region: CSVERWQGVEQFF. The CDR3 region has the DNA TGCAGCGTTGAACGATGGCAGGGGGTTGAGCAGTTCTTC.

A few counts support this clone. This chain links TRBV7-9 with TRBJ2-3; D possibly corresponds to TRBD2 (6 bases). The germline V gene encodes CDR1 SEHNR and CDR2 FQNEAQ (reference sequence). The CDR3 is 14 residues long. V shed 10 bases and J shed 1 base, with 15 bases lying between them. The CDR3 sequence: CAILRGDRTDTQYF. Written as DNA, the CDR3 is TGTGCCATCTTGCGCGGGGACCGCACAGATACGCAGTATTTT. Supplemented by reference TRBV7-9 and TRBJ2-3, the full variable domain reads DTGVSQNPRHKITKRGQNVTFRCDPISEHNRLYWYRQTLGQGPEFLTYFQNEAQLEKSRLLSDRFSAERPKGSFSTLEIQRTEQGDSAMYLCAILRGDRTDTQYFGPGTRLTVL.

The chain is built from TRBV4-1 and TRBJ2-1; D is ambiguous. The CDR3 length is 14 residues. Trimming shortened V by 3 bases and J by 10 bases, and 16 bases separated the two germline ends. CDR1 MGHRA and CDR2 YSYEKL come from the germline V gene. CDR3 sequence reads: CASSQPVRNGEQFF. The CDR3 nucleotides read TGCGCCAGCAGCCAGCCCGTTCGTAACGGGGAGCAGTTCTTC.

The sample holds a few counts of this clone. V is TRBV4-1 and J is TRBJ2-7, with 11 positions matching TRBD2. This CDR3 has 15 residues. Trimming at V came to 3 bases and at J to 7 bases, leaving 8 bases not matched to a gene. The germline V gene has CDR1 MGHRA and CDR2 YSYEKL. The DNA for the CDR3 is TGCGCCAGCAGCCACGGGACTAGCGGCCCTCTTGAGCAGTACTTC. Protein: CASSHGTSGPLEQYF.

This sequence joins TRBV6-2 or TRBV6-3 and TRBJ2-7; D may be TRBD2 (6 bases). The CDR3 has 14 amino acids. Looked up from germline, CDR1 is MNHEY and CDR2 is SVGEGT. V gave up 6 bases and J gave up 2 bases, with 14 bases separating them. The CDR3 nucleotides read TGTGCCAGCAGCCAAAGTCGGGAGCCCTACGAGCAGTACTTC. Translation: CASSQSREPYEQYF.

This chain joins TRBV12-5 and TRBJ2-5; 9 nucleotides agree with TRBD1. V trimming: 6 bases; J trimming: 2 bases; junction bases outside the gene matches: 7. Germline V gene data show CDR1 as LGHNT and CDR2 as FRNRAP. There are 15 residues in the CDR3. CDR3 nucleotide sequence: TGTGCTAGTGGAACCTTGGGACAGGGACAAGAGACCCAGTACTTC. Residues: CASGTLGQGQETQYF.

The chain employs TRBV4-3 and TRBJ2-7, with 8 bases matching TRBD1. This CDR3 has 15 amino acids. CDR1 is LGHNA, CDR2 YSLEER, per germline. Trimming removed 4 bases from V and 0 bases from J; junction bases left unmatched: 5. The chain's CDR3 is CASSLRQGYSYEQYF. The CDR3 bases are TGCGCCAGCAGCCTCCGACAGGGGTACTCCTACGAGCAGTACTTC.

Written as DNA, the CDR3 is TGTGCCAGCACCCTTGCATCGGGGTCCACTGAAGCTTTCTTT. It is translated as CASTLASGSTEAFF. The chain employs TRBV18 and TRBJ1-1, with no clear D. CDR3 length: 14 amino acids. Per the germline V gene, CDR1 is KGHSH and CDR2 is LQKENI. Trimming took off 8 bases at V and 4 bases at J, with 17 bases between the two ends.

This chain connects TRBV13 to TRBJ1-1, with 8 bases that match TRBD1. The CDR3 has 14 residues. V shed 5 bases, J shed 5 bases, and the junction held 7 bases outside the gene matches. Germline V lookup: CDR1 PRHDT, CDR2 FYEKMQ (reference sequence). CDR3 DNA: TGTGCCAGCAGCGCGCGGACAGGGAGAACTGAAGCTTTCTTT. Protein: CASSARTGRTEAFF.

V gene TRBV2 combines with J gene TRBJ1-5; TRBD1 agrees at 7 bases. V lost 6 bases to trimming and J lost 1 base; unmatched junction nucleotides: 6. The CDR3 contains 15 residues. Germline assignment: CDR1 SNHLY and CDR2 FYNNEI. Written as DNA, the CDR3 is TGTGCCAGCAGGCTACAGGGGACGAGCAATCAGCCCCAGCATTTT. Translation: CASRLQGTSNQPQHF.

A note on this clone: The same CDR3 can be traced to other DNA sequences in this sample. The gene calls are TRBV5-1 and TRBJ2-5; unclear D gene. Trimming left V 0 bases short and J 1 base short, with 7 bases between. Germline CDR1 and CDR2: SGHRS and YFSETQ. The CDR3 is 14 residues long. The CDR3 reads CASSLAGTQETQYF. The CDR3 nucleotides are TGCGCCAGCAGCTTGGCGGGCACCCAAGAGACCCAGTACTTC. The variable domain in full, with the rest retrieved from reference TRBV5-1 and TRBJ2-5, is KAGVTQTPRYLIKTRGQQVTLSCSPISGHRSVSWYQQTPGQGLQFLFEYFSETQRNKGNFPGRFSGRQFSNSRSEMNVSTLELGDSALYLCASSLAGTQETQYFGPGTRLLVL.

The CDR3: CASSFPGLIQETQYF. DNA for the CDR3: TGTGCCAGCAGCTTCCCAGGACTGATCCAAGAGACCCAGTACTTC. The chain recombines TRBV7-2 with TRBJ2-5, with TRBD2 as a possible D gene (5 bases). Germline V lookup: CDR1 SGHTA, CDR2 FQGNSA. The CDR3 consists of 15 residues. V dropped 3 bases and J dropped 1 base, with 12 bases sitting between them.

V is TRBV19 and J is TRBJ1-6; D not certain. The CDR3 is 17 amino acids. V was clipped by 1 base and J by 7 bases, with 17 bases between them. The germline V gene encodes CDR1 LNHDA and CDR2 SQIVND (reference sequence). The CDR3 bases are TGTGCCAGTAGTATAGGTCCAGCGGCGGGGTTAAATTCACCCCTCCACTTT. Translating it yields CASSIGPAAGLNSPLHF.

The chain employs TRBV5-5 and TRBJ2-5, with unresolved D. The germline V gene encodes CDR1 SGHKS and CDR2 YYEKEE (reference sequence). V lost 4 bases, J lost 0 bases, and 10 bases lay in between. The CDR3 has 14 amino acids. For the CDR3, the DNA is TGTGCCAGCAGCATTCGACCGTACCAAGAGACCCAGTACTTC. It specifies CASSIRPYQETQYF.

This clone was counted only a few times. The chain recombines TRBV3-1 (or the pseudogene TRBV3-2) with TRBJ1-4, with a weak D call TRBD1 (5 bases). Germline CDR1 reads LGHDT; CDR2 reads YNNKEL (reference sequence). Trimming pared 0 bases from V and 8 bases from J, leaving 22 bases between. The CDR3 contains 18 residues. As DNA, the CDR3 is TGTGCCAGCAGCCAAGATTTGGTTGGTGTAGGGACGACCGAAAAACTGTTTTTT. It specifies CASSQDLVGVGTTEKLFF.

V gene TRBV19 combines with J gene TRBJ1-3, with no clear D. Deletions cut 5 bases from V and 0 bases from J, with 11 bases between. This CDR3 is 15 amino acids long. Germline V gene data show CDR1 as LNHDA and CDR2 as SQIVND (reference sequence). DNA for the CDR3: TGTGCCAGTAGTGCCAAACAGTTCTCTGGAAACACCATATATTTT. Residues: CASSAKQFSGNTIYF.

This rearrangement joins TRBV19 to TRBJ2-1; TRBD2 aligns across 7 bases. Trimming removed 5 bases from V and 2 bases from J; junction bases left unmatched: 9. The CDR3 consists of 16 residues. CDR1 is LNHDA and CDR2 is SQIVND in the germline V gene (reference sequence). The chain's CDR3 is CASSVRGAGTYNEQFF. DNA of the CDR3: TGTGCCAGTAGTGTACGGGGAGCGGGGACCTACAATGAGCAGTTCTTC.

This chain joins TRBV6-5 and TRBJ2-7; the D is unclear. Germline V CDR1 and CDR2: MNHEY, SVGAGI. V was cut by 0 bases and J by 0 bases, with 12 bases left in between. This CDR3 has 16 residues. Here the CDR3 reads CASSYSPYHSSYEQYF. Written as DNA, the CDR3 is TGTGCCAGCAGTTACTCGCCCTACCACTCCTCCTACGAGCAGTACTTC.

J is TRBJ2-6 and V is TRBV24-1; D remains ambiguous. The germline V and J ends were trimmed by 10 bases and 0 bases, with 18 bases remaining between them. This CDR3 region has 17 residues. The germline gives CDR1 KGHDR, CDR2 SFDVKD. In nucleotides, the CDR3 is TGTGCCACTAAACACCGGACGTTTCCCTCTGGGGCCAACGTCCTGACTTTC. It encodes CATKHRTFPSGANVLTF.

This sequence joins TRBV18 and TRBJ1-2, with D possibly being TRBD1 (5 bases). Germline loops: CDR1 KGHSH, CDR2 LQKENI. CDR3 length equals 14 residues. Between the trimmed V and J ends, which lost 6 bases and 1 base, there was a span of 12 bases. CDR3 in DNA: TGTGCCAGCTCCCCCCAGGGCAGTAACTATGGCTACACCTTC. This codes for CASSPQGSNYGYTF.

DNA for the CDR3: TGTGCCACCAGTGATGGAAGCTGGCCGGGACAGGGAACCTACGAGCAGTACTTC. It translates to CATSDGSWPGQGTYEQYF. The V gene is TRBV24-1, the J gene TRBJ2-7, with 9 positions matching TRBD1. CDR1 is KGHDR and CDR2 is SFDVKD in the germline V gene. The V and J ends lost 3 bases and 2 bases, in that order; junction bases with no gene match: 13. The CDR3 is made up of 18 amino acids.

The rearrangement uses TRBV3-1 (or the pseudogene TRBV3-2) and TRBJ2-7; possible D gene TRBD1, 5 bases. The CDR3 length is 13 residues. The V and J ends lost 5 bases and 0 bases respectively, with 8 bases between them. Germline CDR1 LGHDT, CDR2 YNNKEL (reference sequence). CDR3 bases: TGTGCCAGCAGCATCCAGGGCTCCTACGAGCAGTACTTC. Residues: CASSIQGSYEQYF.

This sequence joins TRBV5-6 and TRBJ2-4, with a tentative D call TRBD2 (6 bases). Trimming stripped 0 bases from V and 4 bases from J, with 11 bases between. This CDR3 comprises 15 residues. Germline assignment: CDR1 SGHDT and CDR2 YYEEEE. The CDR3, as DNA: TGTGCCAGCAGCTTGGTTGCAGGGACTAAAAACATTCAGTACTTC. This translates into CASSLVAGTKNIQYF.